Listed below are T cell receptor beta chains from one sample, sequenced in a study of blood T cells in healthy people across ages. Each CDR3 protein is one row after TCRdb ran MiXCR on the 5' RACE reads. The sample includes about 1.5 million distinct CDR3 sequences, roughly 40% of them seen just once. What was sequenced was blood. The receptor set was obtained from a woman aged 18 to 35 in good health. Both conserved end residues are part of each CDR3. The D gene is left open where the match is weak. Not all rows give a size; the values are once, few, many and, for expanded clones, a class.

clone size: once; V gene: TRBV4-1; D gene: -; J gene: TRBJ2-6; CDR3 DNA: TGCGTCAGCAGCCAAGAAGGTTACGTGGGGGCTGGGGCCAACGTCCTGACTTTC; CDR3 protein: CVSSQEGYVGAGANVLTF
clone size: few; V gene: TRBV7-2; D gene: TRBD1; J gene: TRBJ1-1; CDR3 DNA: TGTGCCAGCAGCTTAGCGGGCAGGGGGCGTCTTTGGGCTACTGAAGCTTTCTTT; CDR3 protein: CASSLAGRGRLWATEAFF
clone size: -; V gene: TRBV27; D gene: TRBD1; J gene: TRBJ1-2; CDR3 DNA: TGTGCCAGCAGTTTATTTCTCGACAGGGGGTTAAGTGGCTACACCTTC; CDR3 protein: CASSLFLDRGLSGYTF
clone size: -; V gene: TRBV5-1; D gene: TRBD2; J gene: TRBJ2-3; CDR3 DNA: TGCGCCAGCGCGGAGAGCGGGAAGGGCACAGATACGCAGTATTTT; CDR3 protein: CASAESGKGTDTQYF
clone size: once; V gene: TRBV27; D gene: TRBD2; J gene: TRBJ2-3; CDR3 DNA: TGTGCCAGCAGCCAGCCGGGACTAGCGGGAGGGACAGATACGCAGTATTTT; CDR3 protein: CASSQPGLAGGTDTQYF
clone size: once; V gene: TRBV6-5; D gene: TRBD2; J gene: TRBJ2-6; CDR3 DNA: TGTGCCAGCAGTTACCAGTGGAGCGGGGGCCCGCCCGGGGCCAACGTCCTGACTTTC; CDR3 protein: CASSYQWSGGPPGANVLTF
clone size: -; V gene: TRBV7-9; D gene: -; J gene: TRBJ2-3; CDR3 DNA: TGTGCCAGCAGCAGTGACAGGCTAAGCACAGATACGCAGTATTTT; CDR3 protein: CASSSDRLSTDTQYF
clone size: once; V gene: TRBV27; D gene: -; J gene: TRBJ2-4; CDR3 DNA: TGTGCCAGCAGTGTCGCCCCAGGGTTTGTCGGCATTCAGTACTTC; CDR3 protein: CASSVAPGFVGIQYF
clone size: -; V gene: TRBV7-2; D gene: TRBD1; J gene: TRBJ1-3; CDR3 DNA: TGTGCCAGCAGCACAGGGGGCGCGGTAAACACCATATATTTT; CDR3 protein: CASSTGGAVNTIYF
clone size: few; V gene: TRBV12-3/TRBV12-4; D gene: -; J gene: TRBJ2-7; CDR3 DNA: TGTGCCAGCAGTTTGTCAGACGGTCCCCCAGGCAGGGAGCAGTACTTC; CDR3 protein: CASSLSDGPPGREQYF